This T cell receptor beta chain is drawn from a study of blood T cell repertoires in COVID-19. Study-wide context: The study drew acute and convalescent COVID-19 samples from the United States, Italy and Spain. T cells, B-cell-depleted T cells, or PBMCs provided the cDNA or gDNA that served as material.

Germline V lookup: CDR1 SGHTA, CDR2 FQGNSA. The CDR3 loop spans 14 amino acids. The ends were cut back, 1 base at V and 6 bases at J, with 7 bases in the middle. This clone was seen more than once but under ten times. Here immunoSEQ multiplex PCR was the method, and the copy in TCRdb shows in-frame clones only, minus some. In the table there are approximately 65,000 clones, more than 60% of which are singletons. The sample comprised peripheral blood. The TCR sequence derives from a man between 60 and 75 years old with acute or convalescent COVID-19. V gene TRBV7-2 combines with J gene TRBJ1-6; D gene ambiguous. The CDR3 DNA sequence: TGTGCCAGCAGCTTAGGTCCATTTAATTCACCCCTCCACTTT. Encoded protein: CASSLGPFNSPLHF.